These 13 T cell receptor beta chains came from one sample sequenced in a study of cytomegalovirus exposure and HLA in healthy donors. The PCR ran on 60 Vbeta and 13 Jbeta primers. Using immunoSEQ multiplex PCR, the repertoire was profiled, and TCRdb retains in-frame clones only, with some absent. The sample gives around 170,000 clones, 80% of which show up once; approximately 2% is in the top ten. The sample taken for sequencing was PBMCs. The source of these receptors is a woman in her twenties or thirties in good health and CMV-seronegative.

J is TRBJ2-3 and V is TRBV5-1; TRBD2 matches 8 bases. Looked up from germline, CDR1 is SGHRS and CDR2 is YFSETQ. There are 14 residues in the CDR3. V lost 1 base to trimming and J lost 8 bases; unmatched junction nucleotides: 6. CDR3 in amino acids: CASSLLREGSTQYF. The DNA of the CDR3 is TGCGCCAGCAGCTTGCTCCGGGAGGGTAGTACGCAGTATTTT.

This clone came up a few times. This rearrangement joins TRBV7-2 to TRBJ1-6; the D gene is possibly TRBD1 (6 bases). V lost 7 bases to trimming and J lost 7 bases, with 17 bases between them. Germline V gene lookup returns CDR1 SGHTA and CDR2 FQGNSA. The length of the CDR3 is 15 residues. This CDR3 is CASNLGTTRNSPLHF. CDR3 DNA: TGTGCCAGCAACCTCGGGACAACCCGAAATTCACCCCTCCACTTT. Filled out from reference TRBV7-2 and TRBJ1-6, the complete variable domain reads GAGVSQSPSNKVTEKGKDVELRCDPISGHTALYWYRQSLGQGLEFLIYFQGNSAPDKSGLPSDRFSAERTGGSVSTLTIQRTQQEDSAVYLCASNLGTTRNSPLHFGNGTRLTVT.

The rearrangement links TRBV7-2 to TRBJ1-2, with D possibly being TRBD1 (5 bases). In germline, CDR1 is SGHTA, CDR2 FQGNSA. The V gene lost 2 bases and the J gene lost 1 base, with 17 bases spanning the gap. The CDR3 extends over 17 amino acids. The CDR3 loop is CASSLRGGSGNNYGYTF. For the CDR3, the DNA is TGTGCCAGCAGCTTAAGGGGAGGGTCCGGGAATAACTATGGCTACACCTTC.

The chain employs TRBV6-1 and TRBJ1-3; D remains ambiguous. In germline, CDR1 is MNHNS, CDR2 SASEGT. CDR3 length equals 15 residues. The V gene lost 2 bases and the J gene lost 0 bases, with 8 bases spanning the gap. The CDR3 nucleotides read TGTGCCAGCAGTGAAAGACACGTCTCTGGAAACACCATATATTTT. Amino acid sequence: CASSERHVSGNTIYF.

The chain joins TRBV5-1 to TRBJ1-3; 7 nucleotides align to TRBD1. J lost 0 bases, V lost 1 base, and 4 bases had no gene match. The CDR3 spans 16 residues. Germline values: CDR1 SGHRS, CDR2 YFSETQ. DNA of the CDR3: TGCGCCAGCAGCTTGATGGGGGACAGCTCTGGAAACACCATATATTTT. This sequence encodes CASSLMGDSSGNTIYF.

In its sample, this clone was seen a few times. The chain is built from TRBV19 and TRBJ1-1; no clear D. CDR1 LNHDA and CDR2 SQIVND come from the germline V gene (reference sequence). The CDR3 loop spans 15 amino acids. Trimming took off 8 bases at V and 0 bases at J, with 16 bases between the two ends. CDR3 DNA: TGTGCCAGTCAGACTTTGGAGGGCATGAACACTGAAGCTTTCTTT. Encoded protein: CASQTLEGMNTEAFF.

This sequence joins TRBV10-3 and TRBJ1-1, with TRBD1 identical over 9 bases. Germline lookup yields CDR1 ENHRY and CDR2 SYGVKD. The CDR3 has 14 residues. Trimming took 7 bases from V and 4 from J; bases not matched to a gene: 7. The CDR3: CAITRDRESTEAFF. The CDR3 bases are TGTGCCATCACCCGGGACAGGGAAAGCACTGAAGCTTTCTTT.

As to this clone: The junction does not match germline at one end; this may be a read error. The chain combines TRBV27 with TRBJ2-7; 7 bases match TRBD1. Germline CDR1 and CDR2: MNHEY and SMNVEV (reference sequence). The CDR3 totals 12 residues. CDR3 sequence: CASSLLGQELNF. As DNA, the CDR3 is TGTGCCAGCAGCCTTCTCGGACAGGAGTTGAACTTC.

V gene TRBV25-1 combines with J gene TRBJ2-5; 9 positions match TRBD2. The CDR3 has 14 residues. Germline-derived CDR1 and CDR2 are MGHDK and SYGVNS. In nucleotides, the CDR3 is TGTGCTACATCGCTCGGGACTAGCATGGAGACCCAGTACTTC. Residues: CATSLGTSMETQYF.

The chain combines TRBV10-3 with TRBJ1-1; D possibly corresponds to TRBD1 (6 bases). The germline CDR1 and CDR2 sequences are ENHRY and SYGVKD. The length of the CDR3 is 14 residues. Deletions cut 2 bases from V and 11 bases from J, with 18 bases between. The CDR3 DNA sequence: TGTGCCATCAGTGAGATAGACAGGCTCTGGACGGCTTTCTTT. It specifies CAISEIDRLWTAFF.

A word on this clone: A junction boundary mismatches the germline segment, possibly from a read error. The J gene is TRBJ2-2, the V gene TRBV5-8; weak D call: TRBD2 (5 bases). Germline CDR1 is SGHTS and CDR2 is YDEGEE. The CDR3 totals 15 residues. CDR3 protein: CASSFPAPEPGKLFF. The CDR3 region has the DNA TGTGCCAGCAGCTTCCCAGCTCCAGAACCCGGGAAGCTGTTTTTT.

This sequence joins TRBV5-1 and TRBJ2-3; D is uncertain. Germline CDR1 and CDR2: SGHRS and YFSETQ. Trimming left V 0 bases short and J 5 bases short, with 10 bases between. This CDR3 spans 14 amino acids. The CDR3 sequence is CASSLALTGDTQYF. CDR3 in DNA: TGCGCCAGCAGCTTGGCACTTACTGGAGATACGCAGTATTTT.

This clone has only a few counts. The chain employs TRBV10-1 and TRBJ2-7; 8 positions agree with TRBD1. CDR3 length: 16 residues. V shed 6 bases and J 0 bases; nucleotides not matched to a gene: 10. Germline CDR1 and CDR2: WNHNN and SYGVQD (reference sequence). In nucleotides, the CDR3 is TGCGCCAGCAGGGTACCCGGGACAGGCTACTCCTACGAGCAGTACTTC. Translating it yields CASRVPGTGYSYEQYF.